The 7 T cell receptor beta chains given below trace back to one sample, sequenced in a study of identical twins. One entry per CDR3 protein results from TCRdb running MiXCR on the 5' RACE reads. Among 550,000 to 700,000 distinct CDR3 sequences listed, about 20% were seen once. These same records also appear under a second study, on T cells expressing NK-cell markers.

Sequencing was performed on PBMCs. Receptors were obtained from a woman aged 18-29 years in good health.

This chain uses TRBV10-3 with TRBJ2-2; the D call may be TRBD1 or TRBD2 (5 bases each). The CDR3 covers 13 residues. The V gene's germline CDR1 is ENHRY and CDR2 SYGVKD. The V end was cut by 4 bases, the J end by 6 bases, with 9 bases between. CDR3 loop: CAISVGDSGELFF. The DNA of the CDR3 is TGTGCCATCAGTGTGGGGGATTCCGGGGAGCTGTTTTTT.

This clonotype has more than one count but fewer than ten. J is TRBJ2-7 and V is TRBV12-3 or TRBV12-4; perhaps TRBD2 as D (6 bases). The CDR3 spans 16 residues. V was trimmed by 4 bases and J by 0 bases, leaving 16 bases between them. The CDR3 here is CASSSSRSGNSYEQYF. CDR3 bases: TGTGCCAGCAGTTCCTCGCGTAGCGGAAACTCCTACGAGCAGTACTTC.

The chain recombines TRBV5-1 with TRBJ1-2; TRBD1 aligns across 8 bases. The CDR3 runs to 14 residues. Germline V CDR1 and CDR2: SGHRS, YFSETQ. The junction had 9 bases not matched to a gene; V was cut back by 4 bases and J by 7 bases. CDR3 in amino acids: CASSGGQVLGGYTF. CDR3 sequence (DNA): TGCGCCAGCAGCGGGGGACAGGTCCTCGGTGGCTACACCTTC.

This sequence joins TRBV20-1 and TRBJ2-3; D call uncertain. The CDR3 contains 14 residues. V was shortened by 3 bases and J by 2 bases, with 12 bases between the two germline ends. CDR1 is DFQATT, CDR2 SNEGSKA, per germline (reference sequence). The CDR3 spells CSASSTTNTDTQYF. CDR3 DNA: TGCAGTGCTAGTTCCACCACCAACACAGATACGCAGTATTTT.

V gene TRBV12-3 or TRBV12-4 combines with J gene TRBJ1-2; 8 nucleotides line up with TRBD1. After removal of 9 bases from V and 4 bases from J, the junction contained 10 bases not matched to a gene. The CDR3 covers 14 residues. CDR3 sequence: CASRGQGAPYGYTF. CDR3 sequence (DNA): TGTGCCAGTCGAGGGCAGGGGGCCCCCTATGGCTACACCTTC.

This clonotype was observed a handful of times. CDR3 protein: CASRAQHNSPLHF. DNA of the CDR3: TGTGCCAGCAGGGCCCAGCATAATTCACCCCTCCACTTT. The V and J genes are TRBV6-1 and TRBJ1-6; D is undetermined. The V gene lost 6 bases and the J gene lost 5 bases, with 8 bases spanning the gap. Germline V gene sequence: CDR1 MNHNS, CDR2 SASEGT. The CDR3 loop spans 13 amino acids.

This clonotype occurred a few times. The gene calls are TRBV20-1 and TRBJ2-2, with 7 nucleotides matching TRBD1. The J segment lost 5 bases and the V segment lost 6 bases, leaving 15 bases of the junction unmatched. Looked up from germline, CDR1 is DFQATT and CDR2 is SNEGSKA (reference sequence). CDR3 length: 16 amino acids. The CDR3, as DNA: TGCAGTGCCCGTAAGGTGGGGACAGTTGCGACCGGGGAGCTGTTTTTT. This translates into CSARKVGTVATGELFF.